Presented here are 26 T cell receptor beta chains from one specimen sequenced in a study of PD-L1 blockade in urothelial cancer. Assay: immunoSEQ multiplex PCR; the TCRdb copy retains only in-frame clones and omits some. The table has 80,000 to 130,000 clones, about 91% seen once; the top ten hold roughly 0.93%. The source was PBMCs, collected around atezolizumab (anti-PD-L1) treatment. The receptors shown here come from a woman aged 80 or older with urothelial cancer.

The rearrangement uses TRBV23-1 and TRBJ2-4, with D unresolved. TRBV23-1 is sorted into the ORF group, with uncertain function. The CDR3 extends over 13 amino acids. Between the trimmed V and J ends, which lost 0 bases and 8 bases, there was a span of 8 bases. CDR3 amino acids: CASSQSLSDIQYF. CDR3 nucleotides: TGCGCCAGCAGTCAATCGCTTTCGGACATTCAGTACTTC.

The rearrangement joins TRBV6-5 to TRBJ1-2; D possibly corresponds to TRBD1 (6 bases). Between the trimmed V and J ends, which lost 0 bases and 4 bases, there was a span of 12 bases. Per germline, CDR1 MNHEY and CDR2 SVGAGI. This CDR3 has 15 amino acids. CDR3 in amino acids: CASSYSRDKTYGYTF. The CDR3 region has the DNA TGTGCCAGCAGTTACTCCCGGGACAAGACCTATGGCTACACCTTC.

This chain uses TRBV15 with TRBJ2-7; TRBD1 might be the D (6 bases). Per the germline V gene, CDR1 is LNHNV and CDR2 is YYDKDF (reference sequence). CDR3 length: 15 residues. Trimming took 0 bases from V and 2 from J, leaving 11 bases between them. CDR3 bases: TGTGCCACCAGCAGAGAGCAGGGGATGACCTACGAGCAGTACTTC. Translation gives CATSREQGMTYEQYF.

The chain uses TRBV18 and TRBJ2-2, with 12 bases identical to TRBD1. Germline V gene data show CDR1 as KGHSH and CDR2 as LQKENI. Unmatched junction bases numbered 6, after V lost 3 bases and J lost 4 bases. The CDR3 contains 17 residues. CDR3 in amino acids: CASSPGTGGTVTGELFF. CDR3 DNA sequence: TGTGCCAGCTCACCGGGGACAGGGGGCACGGTCACCGGGGAGCTGTTTTTT. Combining the CDR3 with reference TRBV18 and TRBJ2-2 gives the whole variable domain NAGVMQNPRHLVRRRGQEARLRCSPMKGHSHVYWYRQLPEEGLKFMVYLQKENIIDESGMPKERFSAEFPKEGPSILRIQQVVRGDSAAYFCASSPGTGGTVTGELFFGEGSRLTVL.

The V gene is TRBV19, the J gene TRBJ1-5; D is undetermined. The CDR3 sequence is 14 residues long. V lost 3 bases, J lost 2 bases, and 8 bases lay in between. In germline, CDR1 is LNHDA, CDR2 SQIVND (reference sequence). The CDR3 sequence: CASSMREGNQPQHF. The CDR3 nucleotides are TGTGCCAGTAGTATGAGGGAGGGCAATCAGCCCCAGCATTTT. Complete variable domain (other parts from reference TRBV19 and TRBJ1-5): DGGITQSPKYLFRKEGQNVTLSCEQNLNHDAMYWYRQDPGQGLRLIYYSQIVNDFQKGDIAEGYSVSREKKESFPLTVTSAQKNPTAFYLCASSMREGNQPQHFGDGTRLSIL.

The V and J genes are TRBV7-2 and TRBJ2-7; TRBD1 aligns across 10 bases. The CDR3 loop spans 15 amino acids. Trimming at V came to 3 bases and at J to 2 bases, leaving 4 bases not matched to a gene. Germline lookup yields CDR1 SGHTA and CDR2 FQGNSA. As DNA, the CDR3 is TGTGCCAGCAGCTTGTCCGGGACAGGGGCCTACGAGCAGTACTTC. It specifies CASSLSGTGAYEQYF.

CDR3 sequence: CASSITTGVGQPQHF. The CDR3 nucleotides are TGTGCCAGTAGTATAACCACAGGGGTGGGACAGCCCCAGCATTTT. This chain uses TRBV19 with TRBJ1-5; 7 positions agree with TRBD1. Germline V CDR1 and CDR2: LNHDA, SQIVND (reference sequence). After removal of 2 bases from V and 7 bases from J, the junction contained 8 bases not matched to a gene. This CDR3 has 15 residues.

This chain connects TRBV19 to TRBJ1-2, with 9 bases identical to TRBD1. Germline values: CDR1 LNHDA, CDR2 SQIVND (reference sequence). This CDR3 spans 13 amino acids. V trimming: 5 bases; J trimming: 8 bases; junction bases outside the gene matches: 6. The CDR3 DNA reads as TGTGCCAGTAGTTCCGGGACAGGGATGGGCTACACCTTC. Translation: CASSSGTGMGYTF.

The V and J genes are TRBV5-5 and TRBJ1-2; D ambiguous. The V gene's germline CDR1 is SGHKS and CDR2 YYEKEE (reference sequence). The CDR3 runs to 14 residues. Trimming shortened V by 5 bases and J by 2 bases, and 13 bases separated the two germline ends. CDR3 sequence: CASRVIHQNYGYTF. DNA for the CDR3: TGTGCCAGCAGGGTGATACACCAAAACTATGGCTACACCTTC. Full variable domain (remainder filled in from reference TRBV5-5 and TRBJ1-2): DAGVTQSPTHLIKTRGQQVTLRCSPISGHKSVSWYQQVLGQGPQFIFQYYEKEERGRGNFPDRFSARQFPNYSSELNVNALLLGDSALYLCASRVIHQNYGYTFGSGTRLTVV.

The rearrangement joins TRBV6-4 to TRBJ2-1; the match to TRBD2 covers 8 bases. The germline V gene encodes CDR1 MRHNA and CDR2 SNTAGT. V lost 0 bases and J lost 4; bases outside the gene matches: 5. The CDR3 loop spans 16 amino acids. CDR3 protein: CASSDSGSGGYNEQFF. CDR3 nucleotide sequence: TGTGCCAGCAGTGACTCGGGGAGCGGGGGATACAATGAGCAGTTCTTC.

This chain joins TRBV10-2 and TRBJ2-1, with a possible D match to TRBD1 (5 bases). The germline V gene encodes CDR1 WSHSY and CDR2 SAAADI. The CDR3 spans 11 residues. The V end was cut by 8 bases, the J end by 8 bases, with 10 bases between. DNA for the CDR3: TGCGCCAGCGGGGCAGGCGATGAGCAGTTCTTC. It translates to CASGAGDEQFF.

The V call is TRBV6-5, the J call TRBJ2-1, with D maybe TRBD1 (5 bases). Trimming took 3 bases from V and 8 from J, leaving 11 bases between them. Germline loops: CDR1 MNHEY, CDR2 SVGAGI. The CDR3 extends over 13 amino acids. The CDR3, as DNA: TGTGCCAGCAGTTATCTTCAGGGCTATGAGCAGTTCTTC. Its translation is CASSYLQGYEQFF.

The chain joins TRBV6-5 to TRBJ1-1; D ambiguous. Germline loops: CDR1 MNHEY, CDR2 SVGAGI. The CDR3 has 13 amino acids. The germline V and J ends were trimmed by 4 bases and 1 base, with 7 bases remaining between them. The chain's CDR3 is CASSSSRNTEAFF. DNA for the CDR3: TGTGCCAGCAGTTCCTCCAGGAACACTGAAGCTTTCTTT.

This chain links TRBV5-1 with TRBJ2-1; 7 bases line up with TRBD2. Germline CDR1 is SGHRS and CDR2 is YFSETQ. The CDR3 loop spans 17 amino acids. V shed 1 base and J 6 bases; nucleotides not matched to a gene: 13. The CDR3 spells CASSLRVGSSGINEQFF. In DNA form, the CDR3 reads TGCGCCAGCAGCTTGAGAGTCGGGTCTAGCGGAATCAATGAGCAGTTCTTC.

This rearrangement joins TRBV2 to TRBJ1-3; possible D gene TRBD1, 6 bases. Germline CDR1 reads SNHLY; CDR2 reads FYNNEI. The CDR3 consists of 17 residues. Between the trimmed V and J ends, which lost 3 bases and 0 bases, there was a span of 15 bases. The CDR3 DNA follows: TGTGCCAGCAGTGAGGGCAGGGGCAAGTACTCTGGAAACACCATATATTTT. Translation gives CASSEGRGKYSGNTIYF. Together with reference TRBV2 and TRBJ1-3, the CDR3 gives the full variable domain: EPEVTQTPSHQVTQMGQEVILRCVPISNHLYFYWYRQILGQKVEFLVSFYNNEISEKSEIFDDQFSVERPDGSNFTLKIRSTKLEDSAMYFCASSEGRGKYSGNTIYFGEGSWLTVV.

The gene calls are TRBV6-1 and TRBJ1-1; 7 nucleotides agree with TRBD1. Germline V gene lookup returns CDR1 MNHNS and CDR2 SASEGT. The CDR3 runs 13 residues. The J segment lost 0 bases and the V segment lost 7 bases, leaving 2 bases of the junction unmatched. CDR3 protein: CASTGTVNTEAFF. The CDR3 bases are TGTGCCAGCACCGGGACAGTGAACACTGAAGCTTTCTTT.

This clone appeared a single time. The CDR3 protein is CASSSLSGTAIYEQYF. The CDR3 DNA reads TGTGCCAGCAGCTCCCTCTCCGGGACAGCAATCTACGAGCAGTACTTC. The V and J genes are TRBV28 and TRBJ2-7; TRBD1 agrees at 7 bases. The CDR3 runs 16 residues. With 6 bases clipped from V and 3 bases from J, the junction kept 14 bases outside the gene matches. Germline V gives CDR1 MDHEN, CDR2 SYDVKM.

The gene calls are TRBV19 and TRBJ2-3; 8 nucleotides align to TRBD2. Germline CDR1 LNHDA, CDR2 SQIVND (reference sequence). This CDR3 contains 16 residues. V was clipped by 3 bases and J by 0 bases; unmatched bases: 5. The CDR3 region has the DNA TGTGCCAGTAGTATGGTAGCGGGGTCTAGCACAGATACGCAGTATTTT. It translates to CASSMVAGSSTDTQYF.

CDR3 residues: CASSLQATGGLNEQYF. The CDR3 DNA is TGTGCCAGCAGCTTACAGGCGACAGGGGGGCTGAACGAGCAGTACTTC. V usage is TRBV7-3 and J usage is TRBJ2-7; 9 nucleotides align to TRBD1. The junction had 10 bases not matched to a gene; V was cut back by 2 bases and J by 5 bases. This CDR3 region has 16 residues. Germline V CDR1 and CDR2: SGHTA, FQGTGA. Full variable domain (missing parts from reference TRBV7-3 and TRBJ2-7): GAGVSQTPSNKVTEKGKYVELRCDPISGHTALYWYRQSLGQGPEFLIYFQGTGAADDSGLPNDRFFAVRPEGSVSTLKIQRTERGDSAVYLCASSLQATGGLNEQYFGPGTRLTVT.

This chain connects TRBV2 to TRBJ2-2; 7 bases match TRBD1. The CDR3 has 14 residues. Germline V lookup: CDR1 SNHLY, CDR2 FYNNEI. The trim removed 6 bases at V and 8 bases at J, leaving 9 bases unmatched. The CDR3 DNA reads TGTGCCAGCAGGATCGACAGGGCGGGTGGGGAGCTGTTTTTT. As protein: CASRIDRAGGELFF.

The rearrangement uses TRBV4-2 and TRBJ1-3, with D possibly matching TRBD1 (5 bases). CDR1 LGHNA and CDR2 YNFKEQ come from the germline V gene. This CDR3 contains 15 residues. The V end lost 0 bases, the J end lost 3 bases, and 9 bases lay between the germline ends. In DNA form, the CDR3 reads TGTGCCAGCAGCCAAGACGGGGGTGGTGGAAACACCATATATTTT. Residues: CASSQDGGGGNTIYF.

The V call is TRBV9, the J call TRBJ2-3; 7 positions match TRBD2. Per germline, CDR1 SGDLS and CDR2 YYNGEE. The ends lost 4 bases at V and 6 bases at J; junction bases unmatched: 23. There are 19 residues in the CDR3. CDR3 nucleotides: TGTGCCAGCAGCCCCACGAGGGGTTCGGGACTCCCCGGGGGGGATACGCAGTATTTT. Translating gives CASSPTRGSGLPGGDTQYF.

The V call is TRBV7-8, the J call TRBJ2-1, with 12 bases aligning to TRBD2. This CDR3 contains 16 residues. V shed 1 base and J 12 bases; nucleotides not matched to a gene: 10. CDR1 is SGHVS, CDR2 FQNEAQ, per germline. CDR3 coding DNA: TGTGCCAGCAGCTTAGACCTTTCTAGCGGGAGGGCTGGGCAGTTCTTC. This gives the protein CASSLDLSSGRAGQFF.

This chain links TRBV27 with TRBJ2-1, with 9 bases matching TRBD1. Trimming took 5 bases from V and 11 from J; bases not matched to a gene: 4. Germline loops: CDR1 MNHEY, CDR2 SMNVEV (reference sequence). The CDR3 consists of 12 residues. For the CDR3, the DNA is TGTGCCAGCAGTATCGGGACAGGGCAGCAGTTCTTC. Translating gives CASSIGTGQQFF.

The rearrangement joins TRBV7-7 to TRBJ2-2; 12 bases agree with TRBD1. This CDR3 spans 17 amino acids. Germline CDR1 SSHAT, CDR2 FNYEAQ (reference sequence). V lost 5 bases and J lost 0; bases outside the gene matches: 4. The CDR3 nucleotides read TGTGCCAGCAGCGCCGGGACAGGGGGCCCGAACACCGGGGAGCTGTTTTTT. Its translation: CASSAGTGGPNTGELFF.

The V and J genes are TRBV11-2 and TRBJ2-7, with D possibly being TRBD2 (5 bases). V shed 1 base and J shed 2 bases, with 15 bases lying between them. Looked up from germline, CDR1 is SGHAT and CDR2 is FQNNGV. The CDR3 runs to 16 residues. CDR3 in DNA: TGTGCCAGCAGCTTAGTCCCGGGGTTTAACGCCTACGAGCAGTACTTC. Amino acid sequence: CASSLVPGFNAYEQYF.